This T cell receptor (beta chain) was obtained from a study of T cells after yellow fever vaccination. TCRdb re-derived calls from the 5' RACE reads in MiXCR, one entry per CDR3 protein. This table holds 300,000 to 400,000 distinct CDR3 sequences, 3% to 4.5% found once. Study findings and constraints: Clonotype sharing between CD4 and CD8 compartments was small.

The V and J ends lost 1 base and 0 bases respectively, with 7 bases between them. Germline assignment: CDR1 LGHDT and CDR2 YNNKEL (reference sequence). The CDR3 loop spans 16 amino acids. There are a few counts of this clonotype. Its specificity is unknown. The sample here was PBMCs, taken 5 days after the yellow fever booster vaccination. The chain uses TRBV3-1 and TRBJ1-6; D unresolved. The receptor was derived from a young man who received the YFV17D yellow fever vaccine. The CDR3 reads CASSQVTSSYNSPLHF. CDR3 DNA: TGTGCCAGCAGCCAAGTAACGAGCTCCTATAATTCACCCCTCCACTTT.